Reported below is one T cell receptor delta chain. This clone appeared a few times. The target of this receptor is not known. The record has no base qualities; no much larger clone is one base away. V is trimmed back by 0 bases and J by 0 bases, and the junction contains 17 bases that no gene match accounts for. CDR1 TSWWSYY and CDR2 QGS are derived from the germline V gene. From its cysteine to its phenylalanine, the CDR3 spans 21 amino acids. The kept DNA is CDR3 alone, 63 bases in frame from the first base. This sample was taken from a study of human gamma delta and Vdelta1 T cells (dated by TCRdb to the late 2010s). Background on the whole study: In this study, the researchers looked at Delta One T cells, which are Vd1+ gamma-delta T cells, to see how well they work as cytotoxic effectors against acute myeloid leukemia. Overall study outcomes, separate from this receptor: According to the report, Delta One T cells were polyclonal and showed broad cytotoxic targeting of acute myeloid leukemia.

Library preparation employed PCR. The run used an Illumina MiSeq. Public reads were reanalyzed in TCRdb with CATT, and rows carrying the same DNA were merged afterwards. Within this sample are fewer than 15,000 delta-chain clones, with roughly 53% of them counted one time only. The ten largest clones represent approximately 1.5% of the sample. The material sequenced was Vdelta1 gamma-delta T cells from blood grown in culture (DOT cells). The cell subset or site label, read with the paper, signifies: Delta One T cells, in vitro expanded/differentiated Vd1+ gamma-delta T cells. This TCR derives from a human donor in good health. Recombination joined TRDV1 with TRDJ1, and TRDD3 aligns with 9 junction nucleotides. Here is the DNA: TGTGCTCTTGGGGAACTAGTGGTGTATCGACTGGGGGACCCGTACACCGATAAACTCATCTTT. Translated, this is CALGELVVYRLGDPYTDKLIF.